This TCR beta chain emerged from a study of blood T cells in healthy people across ages. Samples had at least 7 million PBMCs isolated from them. Each sample provided at least 6 micrograms of extracted total RNA. This clonotype was seen only once. Antigen unknown. One junction end disagrees with the germline gene, perhaps due to a read error. The CDR3 contains 18 residues. The germline V gene has CDR1 MNHEY and CDR2 SMNVEV (reference sequence). Overall study results and limits: Age brought a roughly linear fall in TCR beta diversity measured per million T cells.

With a J-beta primer mix and a sample-barcoded 5' primer, a second PCR ran 7 to 11 cycles. The template-switch adaptor, which had 12 random nucleotides, put a tag on each cDNA molecule. TCRdb redid the calling of the 5' RACE reads with MiXCR, one entry per CDR3 protein. The repertoire holds more than 800,000 distinct CDR3 sequences, with 25% to 30% as singletons. Sequenced sample: blood. The sequence was collected from a woman of 80 years or more in good health. J is TRBJ2-3 and V is TRBV27, with D possibly called TRBD1 or TRBD2 (5 bases each). The chain's CDR3 is CASSPGLLGTLNTDTQYF. The CDR3 DNA sequence: TGCGCCAGCAGTCCCGGCCTACTAGGGACCTTAAACACAGATACGCAGTATTTT.